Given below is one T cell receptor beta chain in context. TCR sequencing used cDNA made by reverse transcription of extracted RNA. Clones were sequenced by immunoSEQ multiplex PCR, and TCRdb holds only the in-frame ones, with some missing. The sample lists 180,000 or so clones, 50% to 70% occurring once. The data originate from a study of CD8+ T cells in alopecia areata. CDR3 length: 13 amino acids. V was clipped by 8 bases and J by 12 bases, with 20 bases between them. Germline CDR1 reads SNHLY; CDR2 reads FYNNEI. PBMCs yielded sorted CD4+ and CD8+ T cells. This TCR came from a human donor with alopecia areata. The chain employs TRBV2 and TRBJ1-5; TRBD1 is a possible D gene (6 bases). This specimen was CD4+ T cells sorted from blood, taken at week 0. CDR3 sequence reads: CASWRIRTDYQHF. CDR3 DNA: TGTGCCAGCTGGCGGATCCGGACAGACTACCAGCATTTT.